The 11 T cell receptor beta chains reported below all come from one sample, sequenced in a study of PD-1 blockade in classical Hodgkin lymphoma. Following autologous stem cell transplantation, relapse occurred in every patient, and exposure to brentuximab vedotin varied. Sequencing used immunoSEQ multiplex PCR; TCRdb keeps in-frame clones, though not all of them. The data contain around 13,000 clones, around 78% of them singletons. The material was peripheral blood mononuclear cells (PBMCs), obtained before the second cycle of nivolumab. These receptors were obtained from a human donor with classical Hodgkin lymphoma.

Remarks on this clone: Other nucleotide sequences from this sample produce the same CDR3. The rearrangement links TRBV18 to TRBJ1-3; D not certain. This CDR3 has 13 residues. The V gene lost 2 bases and the J gene lost 0 bases, with 2 bases spanning the gap. Per the germline V gene, CDR1 is KGHSH and CDR2 is LQKENI. CDR3 coding DNA: TGTGCCAGCTCACCAAGCTCTGGAAACACCATATATTTT. It encodes CASSPSSGNTIYF.

The J gene is TRBJ1-4, the V gene TRBV5-1; a weak D match, TRBD1 (5 bases). The CDR3 spans 12 residues. The V gene lost 2 bases and the J gene lost 8 bases, with 7 bases spanning the gap. Germline CDR1 and CDR2: SGHRS and YFSETQ. The CDR3 loop is CASSLKGEKLFF. The CDR3 DNA is TGCGCCAGCAGCTTAAAGGGGGAAAAACTGTTTTTT. Full variable domain (outside the CDR3, taken from reference TRBV5-1 and TRBJ1-4): KAGVTQTPRYLIKTRGQQVTLSCSPISGHRSVSWYQQTPGQGLQFLFEYFSETQRNKGNFPGRFSGRQFSNSRSEMNVSTLELGDSALYLCASSLKGEKLFFGSGTQLSVL.

The chain employs TRBV19 and TRBJ1-1; 10 bases are shared with TRBD1. The J segment lost 5 bases and the V segment lost 5 bases, leaving 8 bases of the junction unmatched. The germline gives CDR1 LNHDA, CDR2 SQIVND (reference sequence). CDR3 length: 15 amino acids. CDR3 in DNA: TGTGCCAGTAGTGGGGACAGGGGACGACATACTGAAGCTTTCTTT. Its protein is CASSGDRGRHTEAFF.

This clone was found once. CDR3 region: CASGGACETQYF. CDR3 DNA: TGTGCCAGCGGGGGGGCCTGTGAGACCCAGTACTTC. This chain uses TRBV21-1 with TRBJ2-5; the D call TRBD2 from the table was never checked on the DNA. TRBV21-1 corresponds to a pseudogene. The CDR3 length is 12 residues.

The chain couples TRBV6-6 to TRBJ1-1; 8 positions match TRBD1. With V trimmed by 3 bases and J by 5 bases, 8 bases remained unmatched. The CDR3 has 15 residues. In germline, CDR1 is MNHNY, CDR2 SVGAGI (reference sequence). The CDR3 reads CASSYLPQGGTEAFF. CDR3 in DNA: TGTGCCAGCAGTTATCTCCCACAGGGGGGGACTGAAGCTTTCTTT.

The V call is TRBV5-1, the J call TRBJ1-4, with TRBD1 matching over 7 bases. The germline gives CDR1 SGHRS, CDR2 YFSETQ. This CDR3 comprises 13 residues. The V gene end was trimmed by 7 bases and the J gene end by 6 bases; junction bases not matched to a gene: 6. The CDR3 reads CASLGGDHEKLFF. In nucleotides, the CDR3 is TGCGCCAGCCTAGGGGGCGATCATGAAAAACTGTTTTTT. Full variable domain (remainder filled in from reference TRBV5-1 and TRBJ1-4): KAGVTQTPRYLIKTRGQQVTLSCSPISGHRSVSWYQQTPGQGLQFLFEYFSETQRNKGNFPGRFSGRQFSNSRSEMNVSTLELGDSALYLCASLGGDHEKLFFGSGTQLSVL.

This clone was counted a few times. J is TRBJ1-6 and V is TRBV4-3, with a possible D match to TRBD1 (6 bases). Germline V gene lookup returns CDR1 LGHNA and CDR2 YSLEER. The CDR3 extends over 18 amino acids. With 1 base removed from V and 0 bases from J, the gap between germline ends came to 13 bases. CDR3 coding DNA: TGCGCCAGCAGCCAAGTCTTCAGGGGCAGCTCCTATAATTCACCCCTCCACTTT. It yields the protein CASSQVFRGSSYNSPLHF.

V is TRBV15 and J is TRBJ2-3, with D possibly called TRBD1 or TRBD2 (6 bases each). The germline gives CDR1 LNHNV, CDR2 YYDKDF (reference sequence). The CDR3 is made up of 15 amino acids. V shed 1 base and J shed 1 base, with 9 bases lying between them. The CDR3 DNA follows: TGTGCCACCAGCAGAGGGGGGGCCGGCACAGATACGCAGTATTTT. It codes for CATSRGGAGTDTQYF.

This clone has only one observation. The chain recombines TRBV11-2 with TRBJ2-5, with 8 bases that match TRBD1. CDR1 and CDR2 (germline): SGHAT, FQNNGV. V lost 3 bases and J lost 6; bases outside the gene matches: 3. The CDR3 sequence is 13 residues long. The CDR3 DNA is TGTGCCAGCAGCTTGACAGGGGAAAAGACCCAGTACTTC. This codes for CASSLTGEKTQYF.

This clone was seen more than once but under ten times. The V and J genes are TRBV4-2 and TRBJ2-6; no clear D gene. CDR3 size: 16 residues. V shed 1 base and J shed 2 bases, with 9 bases lying between them. The V gene's germline CDR1 is LGHNA and CDR2 YNFKEQ. The CDR3 coding sequence is TGTGCCAGCAGCCAAGCACATGGGGCTGGGGCCAACGTCCTGACTTTC. This gives the protein CASSQAHGAGANVLTF.

The chain is built from TRBV7-6 and TRBJ2-5; 13 bases fit TRBD2. CDR3 length equals 17 residues. Per germline, CDR1 SGHVS and CDR2 FNYEAQ. Trimming cost V 1 base and J 5 bases; bases outside gene matches: 7. The CDR3 sequence is CASSLDGQLAGGETQYF. The DNA of the CDR3 is TGTGCCAGCAGCTTAGACGGACAACTAGCGGGGGGGGAGACCCAGTACTTC. The variable domain in full, completed from reference TRBV7-6 and TRBJ2-5, reads GAGVSQSPRYKVTKRGQDVALRCDPISGHVSLYWYRQALGQGPEFLTYFNYEAQQDKSGLPNDRFSAERPEGSISTLTIQRTEQRDSAMYRCASSLDGQLAGGETQYFGPGTRLLVL.